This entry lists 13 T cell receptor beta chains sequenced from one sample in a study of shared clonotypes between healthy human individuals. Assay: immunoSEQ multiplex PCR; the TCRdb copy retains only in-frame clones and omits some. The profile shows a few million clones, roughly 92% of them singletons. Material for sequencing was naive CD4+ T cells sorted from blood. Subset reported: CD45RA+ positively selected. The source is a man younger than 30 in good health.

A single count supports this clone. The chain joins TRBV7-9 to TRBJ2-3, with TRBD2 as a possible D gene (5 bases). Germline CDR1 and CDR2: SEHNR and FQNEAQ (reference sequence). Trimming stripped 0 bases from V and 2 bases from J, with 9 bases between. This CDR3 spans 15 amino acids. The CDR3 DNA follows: TGTGCCAGCAGCTTAGCGGAGGCGTCCACAGATACGCAGTATTTT. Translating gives CASSLAEASTDTQYF.

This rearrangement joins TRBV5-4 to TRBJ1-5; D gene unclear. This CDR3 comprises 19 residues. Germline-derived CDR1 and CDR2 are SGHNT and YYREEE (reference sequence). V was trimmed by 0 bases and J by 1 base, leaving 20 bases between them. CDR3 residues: CASSLESLVGGGSNQPQHF. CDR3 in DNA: TGTGCCAGCAGCTTGGAATCTTTAGTTGGCGGCGGGAGCAATCAGCCCCAGCATTTT.

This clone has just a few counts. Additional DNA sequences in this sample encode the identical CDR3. The CDR3 here is CASSFGLNTEAFF. CDR3 sequence (DNA): TGTGCCAGCAGCTTCGGACTGAACACTGAAGCTTTCTTT. This sequence joins TRBV11-3 and TRBJ1-1; no reliable D call. The CDR3 covers 13 residues. Trimming pared 3 bases from V and 0 bases from J, leaving 5 bases between. Germline V gene data show CDR1 as SGHNT and CDR2 as YENEEA.

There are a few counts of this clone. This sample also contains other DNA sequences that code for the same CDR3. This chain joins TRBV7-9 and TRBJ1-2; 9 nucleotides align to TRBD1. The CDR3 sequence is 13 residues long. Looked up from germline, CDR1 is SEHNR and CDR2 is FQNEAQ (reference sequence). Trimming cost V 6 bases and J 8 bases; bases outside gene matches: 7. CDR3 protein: CASSLQGAGGYTF. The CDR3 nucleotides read TGTGCCAGCAGTTTACAGGGGGCCGGAGGCTACACCTTC.

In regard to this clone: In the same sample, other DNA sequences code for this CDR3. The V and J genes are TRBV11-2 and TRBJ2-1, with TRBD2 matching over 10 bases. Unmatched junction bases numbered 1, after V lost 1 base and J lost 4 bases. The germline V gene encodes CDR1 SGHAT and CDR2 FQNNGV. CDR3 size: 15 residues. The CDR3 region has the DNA TGTGCCAGCAGCTTAGGGACTAGCGGATACAATGAGCAGTTCTTC. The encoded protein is CASSLGTSGYNEQFF.

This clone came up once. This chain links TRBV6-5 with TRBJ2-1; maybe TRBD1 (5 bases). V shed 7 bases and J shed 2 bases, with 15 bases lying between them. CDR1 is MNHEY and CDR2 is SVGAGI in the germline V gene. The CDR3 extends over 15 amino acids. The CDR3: CASTNRLSAYNEQFF. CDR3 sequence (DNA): TGTGCCAGCACCAACAGGCTTTCGGCCTACAATGAGCAGTTCTTC.

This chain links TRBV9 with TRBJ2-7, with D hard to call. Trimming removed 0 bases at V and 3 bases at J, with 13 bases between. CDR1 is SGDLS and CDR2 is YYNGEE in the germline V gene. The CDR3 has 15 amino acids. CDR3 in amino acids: CASSVAGWTGYEQYF. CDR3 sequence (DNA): TGTGCCAGCAGCGTAGCCGGGTGGACCGGCTACGAGCAGTACTTC.

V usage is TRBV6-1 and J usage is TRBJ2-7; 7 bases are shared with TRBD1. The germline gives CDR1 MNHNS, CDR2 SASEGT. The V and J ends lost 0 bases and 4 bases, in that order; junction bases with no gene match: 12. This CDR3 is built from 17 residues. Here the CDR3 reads CASSEAGKRTGSYEQYF. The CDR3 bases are TGTGCCAGCAGTGAAGCGGGGAAAAGGACAGGTAGTTACGAGCAGTACTTC.

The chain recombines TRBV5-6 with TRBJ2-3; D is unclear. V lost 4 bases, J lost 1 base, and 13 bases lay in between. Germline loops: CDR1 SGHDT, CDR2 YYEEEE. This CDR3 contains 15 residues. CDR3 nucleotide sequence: TGTGCCAGCAGCGCGAGGATTGGAGGCACAGATACGCAGTATTTT. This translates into CASSARIGGTDTQYF. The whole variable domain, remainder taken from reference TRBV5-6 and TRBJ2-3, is DAGVTQSPTHLIKTRGQQVTLRCSPKSGHDTVSWYQQALGQGPQFIFQYYEEEERQRGNFPDRFSGHQFPNYSSELNVNALLLGDSALYLCASSARIGGTDTQYFGPGTRLTVL.

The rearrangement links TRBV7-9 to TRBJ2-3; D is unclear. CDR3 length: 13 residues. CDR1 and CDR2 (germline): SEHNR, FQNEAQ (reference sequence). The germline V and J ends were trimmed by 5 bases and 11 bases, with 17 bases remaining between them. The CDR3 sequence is CASSQNIIYLQYF. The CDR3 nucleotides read TGTGCCAGCAGCCAAAACATTATTTACTTGCAGTATTTT. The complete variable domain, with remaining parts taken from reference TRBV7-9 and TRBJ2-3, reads DTGVSQNPRHKITKRGQNVTFRCDPISEHNRLYWYRQTLGQGPEFLTYFQNEAQLEKSRLLSDRFSAERPKGSFSTLEIQRTEQGDSAMYLCASSQNIIYLQYFGPGTRLTVL.

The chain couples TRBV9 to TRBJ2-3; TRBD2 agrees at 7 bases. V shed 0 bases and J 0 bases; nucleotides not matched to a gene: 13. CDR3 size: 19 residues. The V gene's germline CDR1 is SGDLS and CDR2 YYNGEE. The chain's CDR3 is CASSVEGTSGTTSTDTQYF. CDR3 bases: TGTGCCAGCAGCGTAGAGGGGACGTCCGGGACTACTAGCACAGATACGCAGTATTTT.

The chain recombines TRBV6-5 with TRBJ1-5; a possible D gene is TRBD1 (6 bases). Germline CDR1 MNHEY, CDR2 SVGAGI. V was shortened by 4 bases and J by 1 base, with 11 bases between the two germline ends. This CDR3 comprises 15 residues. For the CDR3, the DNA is TGTGCCAGCAGTTCCCACAGGGCAAGCAATCAGCCCCAGCATTTT. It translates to CASSSHRASNQPQHF.

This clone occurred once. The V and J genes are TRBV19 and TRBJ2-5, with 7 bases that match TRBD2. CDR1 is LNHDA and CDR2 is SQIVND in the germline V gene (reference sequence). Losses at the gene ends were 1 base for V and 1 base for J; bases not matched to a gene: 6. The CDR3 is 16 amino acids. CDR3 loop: CASSIGSSGFQETQYF. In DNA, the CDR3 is TGTGCCAGTAGTATAGGGAGTAGCGGGTTCCAAGAGACCCAGTACTTC.